A selection of T cell receptor beta chains follows, all from one sample in a study of Ad26.COV2.S vaccination and SARS-CoV-2 variants. The table came from immunoSEQ multiplex PCR; TCRdb's copy has only in-frame clones and leaves some out. The sample includes about 440,000 clones, 90% seen only once; the top ten take less than 4.5%. The sequencing used peripheral blood, collected in a trial of Ad26.COV2.S vaccine versus placebo. All receptors derive from a person between 18 and 65 years old who received the Ad26.COV2.S COVID-19 vaccine or a placebo. Each CDR3 is given with its conserved first and last residue. A D gene is named only where the DNA matches it firmly. Clone size, where shown, is once, few, many, or a class for clones that have expanded.

d_gene,abundance,j_gene,v_gene,CDR3aa,CDR3nt
NA,NA,TRBJ2-5,TRBV3-1/TRBV3-2,CASSPSASWGTQYF,TGTGCCAGCAGCCCTTCCGCCTCGTGGGGGACCCAGTACTTC
TRBD2,NA,TRBJ2-5,TRBV4-2,CASSQGQREGPETQYF,TGTGCCAGCAGCCAAGGCCAGCGGGAGGGCCCAGAGACCCAGTACTTC
TRBD2,NA,TRBJ2-7,TRBV27,CASRSGSYEQYF,TGTGCCAGTCGTAGCGGGAGCTACGAGCAGTACTTC
NA,NA,TRBJ2-3,TRBV5-1,CASSLAGTPGDTQYF,TGCGCCAGCAGCTTGGCGGGGACCCCAGGAGATACGCAGTATTTT
TRBD1,NA,TRBJ1-2,TRBV28,CASSDRVRVTF,TGTGCCAGCAGTGACAGGGTTCGGGTTACCTTC
NA,NA,TRBJ1-5,TRBV19,CASSIQGSRNQPQHF,TGTGCCAGTAGTATACAGGGGTCGCGCAATCAGCCCCAGCATTTT
NA,few,TRBJ2-2,TRBV27,CASSPRGDRITGELFF,TGTGCCAGCAGTCCACGGGGGGACAGGATAACCGGGGAGCTGTTTTTT
TRBD1,NA,TRBJ1-1,TRBV20-1,CSASRGPINTEAFF,TGCAGTGCTAGTAGGGGGCCCATAAACACTGAAGCTTTCTTT
TRBD2,NA,TRBJ2-7,TRBV28,CASCSGRGRGRESYEQYF,TGTGCCAGTTGTTCCGGGAGGGGACGAGGGCGGGAGTCATACGAGCAGTACTTC
TRBD1,NA,TRBJ2-5,TRBV5-6,CASTLARGRGRETQYF,TGTGCCAGCACCTTGGCCCGAGGCAGGGGGAGAGAGACCCAGTACTTC
TRBD2,NA,TRBJ2-1,TRBV11-2,CASSASLAGATNEQFF,TGTGCCAGCAGCGCCTCACTAGCGGGAGCGACCAATGAGCAGTTCTTC
NA,NA,TRBJ2-1,TRBV12-5,CASGLGGTSEQFF,TGTGCTAGTGGTTTGGGAGGGACTTCCGAACAGTTCTTC
NA,NA,TRBJ1-5,TRBV19,CASRLGYSNQPQHF,TGTGCCAGTAGATTGGGATATAGCAATCAGCCCCAGCATTTT
NA,NA,TRBJ2-1,TRBV27,CASSLTSPSIWDEQFF,TGTGCCAGCAGTTTAACATCACCCTCGATCTGGGATGAGCAGTTCTTC
NA,NA,TRBJ1-1,TRBV5-6,CASSYRQWNTEAFF,TGTGCCAGCAGCTACAGACAGTGGAACACTGAAGCTTTCTTT
NA,NA,TRBJ1-1,TRBV19,CASGRGWEGAAMNTEAFF,TGTGCCAGTGGCCGCGGTTGGGAGGGAGCGGCTATGAACACTGAAGCTTTCTTT
NA,NA,TRBJ2-5,TRBV4-2,CASSQDRAKETQYF,TGTGCCAGCAGCCAAGATCGGGCGAAAGAGACCCAGTACTTC
TRBD1,once,TRBJ2-5,TRBV2,CASRLNRGQETQYF,TGTGCCAGCAGACTTAACAGGGGACAAGAGACCCAGTACTTC
NA,NA,TRBJ2-4,TRBV20-1,CSARYQNIQYF,TGCAGTGCTAGATATCAAAACATTCAGTACTTC
NA,NA,TRBJ2-1,TRBV11-2,CASSGTSQTYNEQFF,TGTGCCAGCAGCGGGACTTCCCAAACCTACAATGAGCAGTTCTTC
NA,NA,TRBJ1-4,TRBV5-5,CASSLGGRDNEKLFF,TGTGCCAGCAGCTTGGGGGGTCGGGACAATGAAAAACTGTTTTTT
NA,NA,TRBJ1-1,TRBV27,CASSFFGSEAFF,TGTGCCAGCAGTTTCTTCGGGTCTGAAGCTTTCTTT
TRBD1,NA,TRBJ1-1,TRBV5-6,CASSWAQGAMNTEAFF,TGTGCCAGCAGCTGGGCACAGGGGGCAATGAACACTGAAGCTTTCTTT
TRBD1,once,TRBJ2-7,TRBV10-3,CAVTGGSPSEQYF,TGTGCCGTAACAGGGGGCTCACCATCGGAGCAGTACTTC
TRBD1,NA,TRBJ1-4,TRBV9,CASSVEGTGGKEKLFF,TGTGCCAGCAGCGTAGAAGGGACAGGGGGCAAGGAAAAACTGTTTTTT
NA,NA,TRBJ2-7,TRBV9,CASSVGEGESRYEQYF,TGTGCCAGCAGCGTAGGAGAGGGGGAGAGTAGGTACGAGCAGTACTTC
NA,NA,TRBJ2-3,TRBV5-1,CASSIGAPDTQYF,TGCGCCAGCAGCATCGGGGCCCCAGATACGCAGTATTTT
TRBD1,NA,TRBJ1-2,TRBV4-1,CASSHGQGNSGYTF,TGCGCCAGCAGCCACGGACAGGGAAACTCCGGCTACACCTTC
NA,once,TRBJ2-7,TRBV9,CASSVAEGVYEQYF,TGTGCCAGCAGCGTAGCTGAGGGGGTCTACGAGCAGTACTTC
NA,NA,TRBJ2-7,TRBV19,CASGDGIYEQYF,TGTGCCAGTGGGGATGGGATATACGAGCAGTACTTC
NA,NA,TRBJ2-7,TRBV6-6,CASSSDSRIFSYEQYF,TGTGCCAGCAGTTCGGACAGCCGGATTTTCTCCTACGAGCAGTACTTC
NA,NA,TRBJ1-2,TRBV5-1,CASSSPQGLSGYTF,TGCGCCAGCAGCTCGCCCCAGGGGTTGAGCGGCTACACCTTC
NA,NA,TRBJ2-5,TRBV28,CASSLGSGETQYF,TGTGCCAGCAGTTTGGGCTCAGGGGAGACCCAGTACTTC
TRBD1,NA,TRBJ2-4,TRBV29-1,CSVTTGAGTQNIQYF,TGCAGCGTTACCACAGGGGCCGGGACCCAAAACATTCAGTACTTC
TRBD2,NA,TRBJ2-1,TRBV2,CASSEERGDYNEQFF,TGTGCCAGCAGTGAAGAACGGGGGGACTACAATGAGCAGTTCTTC
NA,few,TRBJ1-1,TRBV7-9,CASSRPVGDDTEAFF,TGTGCCAGCAGCCGTCCAGTCGGGGATGACACTGAAGCTTTCTTT
TRBD1,NA,TRBJ2-2,TRBV4-1,CASTKGTAGNTGELFF,TGCGCCAGCACAAAGGGGACAGCCGGGAACACCGGGGAGCTGTTTTTT
TRBD1,once,TRBJ2-3,TRBV9,CASSVKGQGLTDTQYF,TGTGCCAGCAGCGTAAAGGGACAGGGACTTACAGATACGCAGTATTTT
NA,NA,TRBJ1-1,TRBV4-1,CASSQVSGRGKTEAFF,TGCGCCAGCAGCCAAGTGTCCGGACGGGGGAAGACTGAAGCTTTCTTT
TRBD2,NA,TRBJ2-7,TRBV4-2,CASSPGLAGGYEQYF,TGTGCCAGCAGCCCGGGACTAGCGGGAGGCTACGAGCAGTACTTC